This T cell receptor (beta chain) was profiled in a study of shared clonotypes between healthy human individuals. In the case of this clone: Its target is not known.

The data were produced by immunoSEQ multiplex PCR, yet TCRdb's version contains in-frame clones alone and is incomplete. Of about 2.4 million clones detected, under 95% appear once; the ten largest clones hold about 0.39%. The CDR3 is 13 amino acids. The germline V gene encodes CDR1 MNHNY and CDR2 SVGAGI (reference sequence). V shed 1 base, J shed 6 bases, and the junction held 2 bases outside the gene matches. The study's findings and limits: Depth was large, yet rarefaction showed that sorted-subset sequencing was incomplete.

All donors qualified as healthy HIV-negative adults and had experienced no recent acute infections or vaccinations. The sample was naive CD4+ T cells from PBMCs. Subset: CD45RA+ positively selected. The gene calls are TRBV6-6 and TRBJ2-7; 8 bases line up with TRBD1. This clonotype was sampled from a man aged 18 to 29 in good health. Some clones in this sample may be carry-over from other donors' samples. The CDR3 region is CASSYLTGGEQYF. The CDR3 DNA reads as TGTGCCAGCAGTTACTTAACAGGGGGCGAGCAGTACTTC.